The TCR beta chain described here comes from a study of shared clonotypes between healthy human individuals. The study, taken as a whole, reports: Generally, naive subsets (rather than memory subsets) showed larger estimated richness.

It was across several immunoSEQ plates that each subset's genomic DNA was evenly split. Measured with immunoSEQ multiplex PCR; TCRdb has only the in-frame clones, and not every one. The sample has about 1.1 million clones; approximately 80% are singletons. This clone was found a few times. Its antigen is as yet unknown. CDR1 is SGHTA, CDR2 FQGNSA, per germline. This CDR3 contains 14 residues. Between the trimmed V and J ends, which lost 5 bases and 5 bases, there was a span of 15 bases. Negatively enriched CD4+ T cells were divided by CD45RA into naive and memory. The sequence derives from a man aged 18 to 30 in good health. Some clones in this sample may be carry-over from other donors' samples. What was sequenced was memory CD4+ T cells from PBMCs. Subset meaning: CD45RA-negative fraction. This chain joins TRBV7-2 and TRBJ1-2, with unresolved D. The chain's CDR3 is CASSPSGGPYGYTF. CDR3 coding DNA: TGTGCCAGCAGCCCCTCTGGTGGCCCTTATGGCTACACCTTC.